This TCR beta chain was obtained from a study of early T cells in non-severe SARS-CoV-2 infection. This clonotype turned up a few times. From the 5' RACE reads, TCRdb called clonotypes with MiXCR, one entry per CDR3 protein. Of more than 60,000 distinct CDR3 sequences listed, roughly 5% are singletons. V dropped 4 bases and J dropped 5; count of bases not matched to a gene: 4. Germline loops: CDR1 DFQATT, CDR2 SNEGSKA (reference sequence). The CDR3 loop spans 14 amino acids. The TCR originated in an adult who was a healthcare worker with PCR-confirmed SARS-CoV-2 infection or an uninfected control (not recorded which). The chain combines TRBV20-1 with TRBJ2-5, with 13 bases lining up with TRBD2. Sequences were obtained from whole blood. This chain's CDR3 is CSAKGLAGKETQYF. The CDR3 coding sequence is TGCAGTGCTAAGGGACTAGCGGGAAAGGAGACCCAGTACTTC.